The 30 T cell receptor beta chains in this list originate from one sample, sequenced in a study of shared clonotypes between healthy human individuals (TCRdb year 2020). The library came from the immunoSEQ multiplex PCR assay. In its TCRdb copy, this immuneACCESS table keeps in-frame sequences only and misses some clones. Where compared with another copy, unresolved V genes explain less than half of these, and the others have no known cause. The sample records 1,400,000 or so clones, 98% of which are singletons. Of the sample, under 0.45% is held by the ten largest clones. Sequenced sample: naive CD4+ T cells sorted from blood. The meaning of the sample's cell subset or site label: CD45RA+ positively selected. These receptors originate from a man aged 25-45 years in good health.

The chain carries TRBV6-1 and TRBJ2-1; weak D call: TRBD2 (6 bases). The CDR3 runs to 15 residues. Germline CDR1 is MNHNS and CDR2 is SASEGT. The V gene lost 1 base and the J gene lost 5 bases, with 12 bases spanning the gap. The CDR3: CASSEVSSANNEQFF. Written as DNA, the CDR3 is TGTGCCAGCAGTGAAGTTTCTAGCGCAAACAATGAGCAGTTCTTC.

CDR3 sequence: CASSRSVTGDSRMNTEAFF. The CDR3 DNA reads TGTGCCAGCAGCCGATCCGTAACAGGGGATTCGCGGATGAACACTGAAGCTTTCTTT. The rearrangement joins TRBV7-9 to TRBJ1-1; 7 bases map to TRBD1. Per the germline V gene, CDR1 is SEHNR and CDR2 is FQNEAQ (reference sequence). With V trimmed by 5 bases and J by 0 bases, 18 bases remained unmatched. The CDR3 totals 19 residues.

This chain uses TRBV5-5 with TRBJ2-2; D perhaps matches TRBD2 (6 bases). Germline CDR1 is SGHKS and CDR2 is YYEKEE (reference sequence). CDR3 length: 18 amino acids. V was clipped by 0 bases and J by 0 bases, with 15 bases between them. The CDR3 sequence is CASSLERVTGANTGELFF. The CDR3 DNA sequence: TGTGCCAGCAGCTTGGAACGCGTGACGGGAGCGAACACCGGGGAGCTGTTTTTT.

As regards this clone: Other DNA sequences in the sample encode the same CDR3. V gene TRBV7-9 combines with J gene TRBJ2-1; the D is unclear. The length of the CDR3 is 13 residues. The germline V gene has CDR1 SEHNR and CDR2 FQNEAQ (reference sequence). With 2 bases removed from V and 4 bases from J, the gap between germline ends came to 6 bases. This CDR3 is CASSLTGYNEQFF. As DNA, the CDR3 is TGTGCCAGCAGCTTAACTGGATACAATGAGCAGTTCTTC.

The chain joins TRBV7-3 to TRBJ1-5; perhaps TRBD1 as D (5 bases). Germline CDR1 SGHTA, CDR2 FQGTGA. Trimming shortened V by 1 base and J by 2 bases, and 9 bases separated the two germline ends. The CDR3 has 15 residues. In DNA, the CDR3 is TGTGCCAGCAGCTTAAATGGGGGTCGCAATCAGCCCCAGCATTTT. Protein: CASSLNGGRNQPQHF. The complete variable domain, with remaining parts taken from reference TRBV7-3 and TRBJ1-5, reads GAGVSQTPSNKVTEKGKYVELRCDPISGHTALYWYRQSLGQGPEFLIYFQGTGAADDSGLPNDRFFAVRPEGSVSTLKIQRTERGDSAVYLCASSLNGGRNQPQHFGDGTRLSIL.

This clone showed up just once. The chain is built from TRBV5-1 and TRBJ2-3; D perhaps matches TRBD2 (5 bases). Germline assignment: CDR1 SGHRS and CDR2 YFSETQ. This CDR3 has 16 residues. V was cut by 4 bases and J by 4 bases, with 19 bases left in between. CDR3 loop: CASSRETTGISDTQYF. CDR3 DNA: TGCGCCAGCAGCCGTGAGACTACCGGGATTTCAGATACGCAGTATTTT.

V is TRBV6-1 and J is TRBJ2-1; a weak D match, TRBD1 (5 bases). Germline lookup yields CDR1 MNHNS and CDR2 SASEGT. The CDR3 is 10 residues long. V lost 11 bases and J 10 bases, leaving 12 bases between the germline ends. In nucleotides, the CDR3 is TGTGCCTCAGGGTTTTTGGAGCAGTTCTTC. It encodes CASGFLEQFF.

The chain recombines TRBV9 with TRBJ2-2; D is perhaps TRBD1 (6 bases). CDR3 length: 16 residues. The germline V gene encodes CDR1 SGDLS and CDR2 YYNGEE. Trimming cost V 0 bases and J 5 bases, with 14 bases left between them. This CDR3 reads CASSVAGGRGTGELFF. The CDR3, as DNA: TGTGCCAGCAGCGTAGCTGGGGGCCGCGGGACCGGGGAGCTGTTTTTT.

This sequence joins TRBV14 and TRBJ2-1; D is undetermined. The length of the CDR3 is 13 residues. The V gene lost 2 bases and the J gene lost 4 bases, with 6 bases spanning the gap. Germline V CDR1 and CDR2: SGHDN, FVKESK. The CDR3 protein is CASSQSTYNEQFF. DNA for the CDR3: TGTGCCAGCAGCCAAAGTACGTACAATGAGCAGTTCTTC.

This chain connects TRBV7-2 to TRBJ1-5; 7 bases map to TRBD1. Losses at the gene ends were 0 bases for V and 6 bases for J; bases not matched to a gene: 8. CDR1 SGHTA and CDR2 FQGNSA come from the germline V gene. The CDR3 contains 16 residues. The CDR3 coding sequence is TGTGCCAGCAGCTTAGCTACCGGGACAGTCGGTCAGCCCCAGCATTTT. Amino acid sequence: CASSLATGTVGQPQHF.

V usage is TRBV7-2 and J usage is TRBJ2-7, with D uncertain. Germline V gene data show CDR1 as SGHTA and CDR2 as FQGNSA. The CDR3 extends over 15 amino acids. The V and J ends lost 5 bases and 2 bases respectively, with 16 bases between them. The CDR3 spells CASSKRVAAPYEQYF. As DNA, the CDR3 is TGTGCCAGCAGCAAAAGGGTGGCGGCTCCCTACGAGCAGTACTTC.

The CDR3 DNA follows: TGTGCCATCAGGCGGCTACTTATATTGTATGGCTACACCTTC. Its translation: CAIRRLLILYGYTF. The chain couples TRBV21-1 to TRBJ1-2. TRBV21-1 is labeled a pseudogene. The CDR3 consists of 14 residues.

In the case of this clone: Different DNA sequences within this sample yield the same CDR3. This rearrangement joins TRBV18 to TRBJ2-7; tentatively, D is TRBD1 (6 bases). The germline V gene encodes CDR1 KGHSH and CDR2 LQKENI. V lost 3 bases to trimming and J lost 0 bases, with 9 bases between them. The CDR3 is 14 amino acids. The CDR3 protein is CASSPDSGSYEQYF. CDR3 nucleotide sequence: TGTGCCAGCTCACCGGACAGTGGCTCCTACGAGCAGTACTTC.

This chain's CDR3 is CASSDSRTDTQYF. The CDR3 DNA sequence: TGCGCCAGCAGCGACTCTCGCACAGATACGCAGTATTTT. The chain recombines TRBV10-1 with TRBJ2-3; D gene unclear. Trimming stripped 6 bases from V and 1 base from J, with 8 bases between. CDR1 is WNHNN and CDR2 is SYGVQD in the germline V gene (reference sequence). CDR3 length: 13 amino acids.

The chain employs TRBV28 and TRBJ2-5, with D unresolved. This CDR3 region has 16 residues. Germline CDR1 and CDR2: MDHEN and SYDVKM. V lost 2 bases and J 0 bases, leaving 13 bases between the germline ends. The CDR3, as DNA: TGTGCCAGCAGTTTACGAAAAAGCTCGTACCAAGAGACCCAGTACTTC. As protein: CASSLRKSSYQETQYF.

This CDR3 reads CASSFHNEQFF. CDR3 nucleotides: TGTGCCAGCAGCTTTCACAATGAGCAGTTCTTC. The chain employs TRBV2 and TRBJ2-1; D remains ambiguous. The CDR3 length is 11 residues. Germline CDR1 and CDR2: SNHLY and FYNNEI. Trimming pared 6 bases from V and 5 bases from J, leaving 5 bases between.

J is TRBJ2-1 and V is TRBV5-1; 7 bases match TRBD1. The CDR3 consists of 15 residues. V shed 3 bases and J 0 bases; nucleotides not matched to a gene: 3. Germline CDR1 and CDR2: SGHRS and YFSETQ. The CDR3 here is CASSSQGSSYNEQFF. CDR3 DNA: TGCGCCAGCAGCTCACAGGGGAGCTCCTACAATGAGCAGTTCTTC.

The V and J genes are TRBV5-1 and TRBJ2-1; D is perhaps TRBD1 (6 bases). V lost 1 base, J lost 1 base, and 15 bases lay in between. CDR1 and CDR2 from the germline V gene are SGHRS and YFSETQ. This CDR3 region has 17 residues. CDR3 loop: CASSLRWTADSYNEQFF. DNA of the CDR3: TGCGCCAGCAGCTTGAGGTGGACAGCCGATTCCTACAATGAGCAGTTCTTC.

This sequence joins TRBV6-6 and TRBJ2-5; D possibly corresponds to TRBD2 (5 bases). The CDR3 contains 14 residues. Germline V lookup: CDR1 MNHNY, CDR2 SVGAGI (reference sequence). Trimming removed 0 bases from V and 0 bases from J, with 5 bases in between. The CDR3 sequence: CASSYSTNQETQYF. CDR3 DNA: TGTGCCAGCAGTTACTCGACTAACCAAGAGACCCAGTACTTC.

The chain links TRBV11-2 to TRBJ2-7; D ambiguous. Germline lookup yields CDR1 SGHAT and CDR2 FQNNGV. This CDR3 spans 13 amino acids. Between the trimmed V and J ends, which lost 3 bases and 3 bases, there was a span of 9 bases. CDR3 sequence reads: CASSLYYLYEQYF. CDR3 DNA: TGTGCCAGCAGCTTGTACTACCTCTACGAGCAGTACTTC.

This chain connects TRBV2 to TRBJ1-3; unclear D gene. V was shortened by 4 bases and J by 3 bases, with 7 bases between the two germline ends. CDR1 and CDR2 (germline): SNHLY, FYNNEI. The CDR3 runs to 13 residues. Here the CDR3 reads CASSVQGGNTIYF. CDR3 DNA: TGTGCCAGCAGTGTCCAAGGTGGAAACACCATATATTTT.

J is TRBJ2-2 and V is TRBV11-2; D is unclear. Germline V gene lookup returns CDR1 SGHAT and CDR2 FQNNGV. V lost 2 bases to trimming and J lost 4 bases, with 8 bases between them. The CDR3 totals 14 residues. The CDR3 sequence is CASSLKMGTGELFF. The CDR3 DNA follows: TGTGCCAGCAGCTTAAAGATGGGCACCGGGGAGCTGTTTTTT.

The gene calls are TRBV7-9 and TRBJ2-5; maybe TRBD1 (6 bases). V shed 0 bases and J shed 5 bases, with 16 bases lying between them. The CDR3 extends over 16 amino acids. Per germline, CDR1 SEHNR and CDR2 FQNEAQ (reference sequence). The CDR3 sequence: CASSLAVDSLLETQYF. CDR3 DNA: TGTGCCAGCAGCTTAGCGGTGGACAGCCTTTTGGAGACCCAGTACTTC.

V gene TRBV18 combines with J gene TRBJ1-5; 10 nucleotides match TRBD1. The J segment lost 1 base and the V segment lost 1 base, leaving 7 bases of the junction unmatched. The CDR3 length is 18 residues. CDR1 is KGHSH, CDR2 LQKENI, per germline. CDR3 in DNA: TGTGCCAGCTCACCACTCGCCCTGGGACAGGGGAGCAATCAGCCCCAGCATTTT. The encoded protein is CASSPLALGQGSNQPQHF.

V usage is TRBV5-1 and J usage is TRBJ1-1, with 10 bases identical to TRBD1. J gave up 4 bases and V 4 bases, and 10 bases lay outside the gene matches. Germline V gene sequence: CDR1 SGHRS, CDR2 YFSETQ. The CDR3 covers 16 residues. CDR3: CASSHSPGQGFTEAFF. CDR3 bases: TGCGCCAGCAGCCACTCTCCGGGACAGGGGTTCACTGAAGCTTTCTTT.

V usage is TRBV5-4 and J usage is TRBJ2-3; 7 positions match TRBD1. CDR1 and CDR2 from the germline V gene are SGHNT and YYREEE (reference sequence). This CDR3 is 14 amino acids long. V lost 4 bases, J lost 6 bases, and 8 bases stayed unmatched. DNA for the CDR3: TGTGCCAGCAGCGTACAGGGGAATTCCGATACGCAGTATTTT. Translating it yields CASSVQGNSDTQYF.

The rearrangement links TRBV25-1 to TRBJ2-5, with a possible D match to TRBD2 (6 bases). The CDR3 contains 12 residues. V dropped 5 bases and J dropped 4 bases, with 8 bases sitting between them. Germline assignment: CDR1 MGHDK and CDR2 SYGVNS. The DNA of the CDR3 is TGTGCCAGCAGTCAGGGAGGAGAGACCCAGTACTTC. Its protein product is CASSQGGETQYF.

The chain employs TRBV14 and TRBJ2-1; D perhaps matches TRBD2 (5 bases). In germline, CDR1 is SGHDN, CDR2 FVKESK. This CDR3 region has 16 residues. The V end was cut by 2 bases, the J end by 6 bases, with 17 bases between. The CDR3 coding sequence is TGTGCCAGCAGCCAAAACCGAGGGAATTTCCTCAATGAGCAGTTCTTC. The encoded protein is CASSQNRGNFLNEQFF.

The CDR3 region has the DNA TGCGCCACCTTGGGAGTTGGACCTTATGGCTACACCTTC. Encoded protein: CATLGVGPYGYTF. The chain recombines TRBV10-1 with TRBJ1-2; D remains ambiguous. With 10 bases removed from V and 5 bases from J, the gap between germline ends came to 17 bases. The CDR3 runs to 13 residues. From germline, CDR1 is WNHNN and CDR2 SYGVQD (reference sequence).

This clone was observed once. This sequence joins TRBV7-6 and TRBJ2-3, with TRBD1 matching over 8 bases. In germline, CDR1 is SGHVS, CDR2 FNYEAQ. This CDR3 is 17 amino acids long. V trimming: 2 bases; J trimming: 1 base; junction bases outside the gene matches: 8. This CDR3 reads CASSLIGQGQGTDTQYF. CDR3 DNA: TGTGCCAGCAGCTTAATTGGCCAGGGACAGGGCACAGATACGCAGTATTTT.